The 3 T cell receptor beta chains in this list originate from one sample, sequenced in a study of blood T cell repertoires in COVID-19. The protocol was immunoSEQ multiplex PCR, while the TCRdb copy is restricted to in-frame clones and leaves out a portion. The sample yields about 180,000 clones, roughly 87% seen once. Sample: peripheral blood. The receptors here all came from a woman between 70 and 85 years old with acute or convalescent COVID-19.

The rearrangement links TRBV24-1 to TRBJ2-1; tentative D call: TRBD1 (6 bases). This CDR3 comprises 15 residues. Germline CDR1 is KGHDR and CDR2 is SFDVKD. The V end lost 6 bases, the J end lost 3 bases, and 14 bases lay between the germline ends. DNA for the CDR3: TGTGCCACCAGTCCCCAGGGGCCAGGCTACAATGAGCAGTTCTTC. It is translated as CATSPQGPGYNEQFF.

V and J are TRBV10-1 and TRBJ2-7, with 11 nucleotides matching TRBD2. The germline gives CDR1 WNHNN, CDR2 SYGVQD (reference sequence). The V gene end was trimmed by 5 bases and the J gene end by 3 bases; junction bases not matched to a gene: 3. The CDR3 has 14 amino acids. The CDR3 is CASSRLAGSYEQYF. The CDR3 coding sequence is TGCGCCAGCAGTAGACTAGCGGGGAGCTACGAGCAGTACTTC.

This sequence joins TRBV27 and TRBJ1-5; 7 bases match TRBD1. Losses at the gene ends were 8 bases for V and 1 base for J; bases not matched to a gene: 8. The CDR3 length is 15 residues. Looked up from germline, CDR1 is MNHEY and CDR2 is SMNVEV (reference sequence). The CDR3 nucleotides are TGTGCCAGCTCCGCGGGACAGCTAAGCAATCAGCCCCAGCATTTT. It encodes CASSAGQLSNQPQHF.